This T cell receptor (beta chain) was documented in a study of blood T cell repertoires in COVID-19. Libraries were prepared by immunoSEQ multiplex PCR; TCRdb keeps only in-frame clonotypes and omits some of them. Counted here are over 70,000 clones, roughly 90% occurring once; the ten biggest clones make up roughly 2.3%. The source is a human donor with active COVID-19. The donor label of this sample is uncertain. The sample taken for sequencing was peripheral blood.

CDR3 sequence: CASSRRGTPTGYTF. For the CDR3, the DNA is TGTGCCAGCAGTCGCAGGGGGACACCCACTGGCTACACCTTC. The rearrangement links TRBV6-4 to TRBJ1-2; 7 bases are shared with TRBD1. After removal of 5 bases from V and 7 bases from J, the junction contained 10 bases not matched to a gene. Germline V gene data show CDR1 as MRHNA and CDR2 as SNTAGT. The CDR3 covers 14 residues.